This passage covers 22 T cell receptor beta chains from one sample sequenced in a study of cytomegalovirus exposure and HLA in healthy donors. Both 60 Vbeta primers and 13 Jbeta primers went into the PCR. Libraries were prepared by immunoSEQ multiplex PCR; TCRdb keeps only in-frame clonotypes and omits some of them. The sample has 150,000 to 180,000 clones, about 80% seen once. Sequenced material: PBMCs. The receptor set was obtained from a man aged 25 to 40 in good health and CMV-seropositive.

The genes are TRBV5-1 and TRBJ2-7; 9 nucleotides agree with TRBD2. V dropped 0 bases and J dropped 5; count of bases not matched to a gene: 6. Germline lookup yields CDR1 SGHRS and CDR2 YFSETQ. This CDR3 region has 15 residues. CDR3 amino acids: CASSLVVPSGNEQYF. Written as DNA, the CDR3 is TGCGCCAGCAGCTTGGTAGTTCCTAGCGGGAACGAGCAGTACTTC.

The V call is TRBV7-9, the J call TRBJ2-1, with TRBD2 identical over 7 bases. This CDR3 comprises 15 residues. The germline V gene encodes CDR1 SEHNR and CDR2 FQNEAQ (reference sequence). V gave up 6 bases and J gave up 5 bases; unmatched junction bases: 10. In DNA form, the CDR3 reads TGTGCCAGCAGTCAGTCCGGGAGGTCCGACAATGAGCAGTTCTTC. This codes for CASSQSGRSDNEQFF. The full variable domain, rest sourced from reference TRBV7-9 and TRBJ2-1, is DTGVSQNPRHKITKRGQNVTFRCDPISEHNRLYWYRQTLGQGPEFLTYFQNEAQLEKSRLLSDRFSAERPKGSFSTLEIQRTEQGDSAMYLCASSQSGRSDNEQFFGPGTRLTVL.

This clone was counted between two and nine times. The CDR3 region has the DNA TGCAGTGCTAGAGGGGCAGTTAAACTGTTTTTT. It specifies CSARGAVKLFF. V and J are TRBV20-1 and TRBJ1-4; no clear D. The germline gives CDR1 DFQATT, CDR2 SNEGSKA (reference sequence). The CDR3 has 11 residues. Trimming cost V 1 base and J 11 bases, with 8 bases left between them.

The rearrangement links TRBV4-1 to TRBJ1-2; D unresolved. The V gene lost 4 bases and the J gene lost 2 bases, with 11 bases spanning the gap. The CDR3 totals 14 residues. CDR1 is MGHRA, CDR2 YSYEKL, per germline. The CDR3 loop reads CASSPQAENYGYTF. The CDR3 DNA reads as TGCGCCAGCAGCCCCCAGGCAGAGAACTATGGCTACACCTTC.

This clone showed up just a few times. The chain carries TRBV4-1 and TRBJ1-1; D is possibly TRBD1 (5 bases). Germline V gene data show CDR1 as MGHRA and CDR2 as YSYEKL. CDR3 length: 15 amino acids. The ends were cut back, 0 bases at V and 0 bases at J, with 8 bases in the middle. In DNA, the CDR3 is TGCGCCAGCAGCCAAGACGTGACAGTGAACACTGAAGCTTTCTTT. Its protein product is CASSQDVTVNTEAFF.

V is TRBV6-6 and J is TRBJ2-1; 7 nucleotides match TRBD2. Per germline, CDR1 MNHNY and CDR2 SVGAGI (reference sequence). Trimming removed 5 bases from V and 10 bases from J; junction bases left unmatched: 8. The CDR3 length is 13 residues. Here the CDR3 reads CASSPSFGGEQFF. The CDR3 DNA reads TGTGCCAGCAGTCCAAGTTTCGGGGGGGAGCAGTTCTTC.

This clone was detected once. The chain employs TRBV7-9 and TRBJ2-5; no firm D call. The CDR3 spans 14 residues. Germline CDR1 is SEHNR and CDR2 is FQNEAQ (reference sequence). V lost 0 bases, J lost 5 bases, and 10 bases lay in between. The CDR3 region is CASSLAAERETQYF. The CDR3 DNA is TGTGCCAGCAGCTTAGCGGCGGAGAGGGAGACCCAGTACTTC.

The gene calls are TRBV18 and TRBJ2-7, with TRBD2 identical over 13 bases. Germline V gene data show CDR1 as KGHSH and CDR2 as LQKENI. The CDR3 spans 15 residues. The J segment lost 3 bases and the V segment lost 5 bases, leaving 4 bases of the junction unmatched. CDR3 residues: CASSSGLAGNYEQYF. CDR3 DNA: TGTGCCAGCTCATCGGGACTAGCGGGGAACTACGAGCAGTACTTC.

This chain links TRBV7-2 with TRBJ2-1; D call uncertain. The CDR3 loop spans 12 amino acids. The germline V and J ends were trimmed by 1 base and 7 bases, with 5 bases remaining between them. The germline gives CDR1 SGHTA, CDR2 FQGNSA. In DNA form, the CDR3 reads TGTGCCAGCAGCTTAGTGAGTAATGAGCAGTTCTTC. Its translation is CASSLVSNEQFF.

The CDR3 coding sequence is TGTGCCAGCAGCTCTCCGGGAGTGGAAACAGATACGCAGTATTTT. It yields the protein CASSSPGVETDTQYF. The chain recombines TRBV7-9 with TRBJ2-3; tentatively, D is TRBD2 (6 bases). V lost 4 bases, J lost 3 bases, and 14 bases lay in between. CDR1 is SEHNR, CDR2 FQNEAQ, per germline (reference sequence). CDR3 length equals 15 residues.

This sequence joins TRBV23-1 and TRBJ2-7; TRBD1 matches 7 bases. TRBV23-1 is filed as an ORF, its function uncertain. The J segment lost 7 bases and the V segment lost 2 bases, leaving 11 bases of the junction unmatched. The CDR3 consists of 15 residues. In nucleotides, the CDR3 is TGCGCCAGCAGTCAACCCGGGACAGACCCCGGAGAGCAGTACTTC. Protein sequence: CASSQPGTDPGEQYF.

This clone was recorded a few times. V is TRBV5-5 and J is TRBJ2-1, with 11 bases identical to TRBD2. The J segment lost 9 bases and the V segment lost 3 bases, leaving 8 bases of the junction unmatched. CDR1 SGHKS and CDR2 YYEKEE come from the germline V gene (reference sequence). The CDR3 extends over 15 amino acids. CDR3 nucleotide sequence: TGTGCCAGCAGCTCTGATATAGCGGGAGGGCTTGAGCAGTTCTTC. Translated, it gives CASSSDIAGGLEQFF.

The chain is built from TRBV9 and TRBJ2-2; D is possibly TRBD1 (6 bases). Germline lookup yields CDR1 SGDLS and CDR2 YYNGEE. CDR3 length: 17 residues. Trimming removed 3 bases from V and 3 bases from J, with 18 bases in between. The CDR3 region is CASSAPRQAEDTGELFF. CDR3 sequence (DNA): TGTGCCAGCAGCGCACCTCGACAGGCCGAGGACACCGGGGAGCTGTTTTTT.

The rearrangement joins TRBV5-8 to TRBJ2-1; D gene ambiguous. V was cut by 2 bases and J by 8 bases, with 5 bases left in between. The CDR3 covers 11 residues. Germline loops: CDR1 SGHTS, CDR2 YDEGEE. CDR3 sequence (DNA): TGTGCCAGCAGCTTTTCCGATGAGCAGTTCTTC. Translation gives CASSFSDEQFF.

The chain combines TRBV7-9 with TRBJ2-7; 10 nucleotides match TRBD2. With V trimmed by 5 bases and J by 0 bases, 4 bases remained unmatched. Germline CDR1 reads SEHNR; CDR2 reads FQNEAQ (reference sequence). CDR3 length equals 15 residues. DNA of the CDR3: TGTGCCAGCAGCAGGGGACTAGCGTACTCCTACGAGCAGTACTTC. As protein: CASSRGLAYSYEQYF.

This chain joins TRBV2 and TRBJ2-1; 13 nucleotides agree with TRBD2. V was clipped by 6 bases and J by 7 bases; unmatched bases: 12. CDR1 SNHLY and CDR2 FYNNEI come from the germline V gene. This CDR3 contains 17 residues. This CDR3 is CASSARLAGGTGNEQFF. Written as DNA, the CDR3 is TGTGCCAGCAGCGCAAGACTAGCGGGAGGCACAGGGAATGAGCAGTTCTTC.

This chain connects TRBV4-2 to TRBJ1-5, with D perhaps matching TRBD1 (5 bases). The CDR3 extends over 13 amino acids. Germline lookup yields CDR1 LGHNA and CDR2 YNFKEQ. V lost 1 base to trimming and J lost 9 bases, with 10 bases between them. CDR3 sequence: CASSQAGEVPQHF. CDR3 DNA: TGTGCCAGCAGCCAAGCGGGGGAAGTGCCCCAGCATTTT.

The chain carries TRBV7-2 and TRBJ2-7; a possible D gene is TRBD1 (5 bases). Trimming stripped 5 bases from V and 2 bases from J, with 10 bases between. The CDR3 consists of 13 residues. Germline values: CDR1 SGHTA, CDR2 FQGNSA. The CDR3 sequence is CASSSRDTYEQYF. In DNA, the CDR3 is TGTGCCAGCAGCAGCAGGGATACCTACGAGCAGTACTTC.

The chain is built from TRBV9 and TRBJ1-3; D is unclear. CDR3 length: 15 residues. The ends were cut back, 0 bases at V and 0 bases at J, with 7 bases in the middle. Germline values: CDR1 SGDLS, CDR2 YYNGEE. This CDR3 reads CASSVDAGSGNTIYF. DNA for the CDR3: TGTGCCAGCAGCGTAGATGCGGGCTCTGGAAACACCATATATTTT.

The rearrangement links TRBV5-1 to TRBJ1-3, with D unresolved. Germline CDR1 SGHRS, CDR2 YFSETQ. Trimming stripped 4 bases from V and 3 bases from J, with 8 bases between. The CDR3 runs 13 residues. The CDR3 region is CASSPEGGNTIYF. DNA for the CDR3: TGCGCCAGCAGCCCAGAGGGTGGAAACACCATATATTTT.

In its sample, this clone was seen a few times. CDR3 bases: TGTGCCAGCAATACAGGGGGCTATGGCTACACCTTC. This gives the protein CASNTGGYGYTF. This chain connects TRBV28 to TRBJ1-2, with TRBD1 identical over 8 bases. With V trimmed by 7 bases and J by 4 bases, 2 bases remained unmatched. Germline V gene lookup returns CDR1 MDHEN and CDR2 SYDVKM. The CDR3 consists of 12 residues.

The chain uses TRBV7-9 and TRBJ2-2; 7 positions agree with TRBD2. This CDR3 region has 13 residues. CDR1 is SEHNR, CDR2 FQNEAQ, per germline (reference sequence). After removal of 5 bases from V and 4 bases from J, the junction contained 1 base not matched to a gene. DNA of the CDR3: TGTGCCAGCAGCCGGACTAGCACCGGGGAGCTGTTTTTT. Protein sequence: CASSRTSTGELFF.